One sample yielded the 7 T cell receptor beta chains listed below, sequenced in a study of T-cell memory formation after mild COVID-19. TCRdb redid the calling of the 5' RACE reads with MiXCR, one entry per CDR3 protein. The sample lists hundreds of thousands of distinct CDR3 sequences, 13% to 15% occurring once. The sequencing input was PBMCs or a T cell subset sorted from them (not recorded which). The source is a young man who had mild COVID-19 (a few samples of this study predate the infection). Cell type and time point are not known.

This rearrangement joins TRBV29-1 to TRBJ2-1; 8 nucleotides agree with TRBD1. This CDR3 contains 13 residues. The germline gives CDR1 SQVTM, CDR2 ANQGSEA. Trimming cost V 4 bases and J 2 bases; bases outside gene matches: 1. CDR3 amino acids: CSVAGQAYNEQFF. The CDR3 DNA reads TGCAGCGTTGCGGGACAGGCCTACAATGAGCAGTTCTTC.

This clonotype was seen only a few times. The rearrangement links TRBV9 to TRBJ2-1, with unresolved D. This CDR3 spans 13 amino acids. V was clipped by 10 bases and J by 2 bases, with 13 bases between them. The germline V gene encodes CDR1 SGDLS and CDR2 YYNGEE. CDR3 bases: TGTGCCTCTTCGGGCCGCACCTACAATGAGCAGTTCTTC. Translated, it gives CASSGRTYNEQFF.

The chain uses TRBV12-3 or TRBV12-4 and TRBJ2-5; D ambiguous. There are 13 residues in the CDR3. The germline V and J ends were trimmed by 7 bases and 1 base, with 10 bases remaining between them. The chain's CDR3 is CASTQGIQETQYF. The CDR3 coding sequence is TGTGCCAGCACCCAAGGCATCCAAGAGACCCAGTACTTC.

This clonotype was observed many times. The chain links TRBV4-3 to TRBJ1-3, with 9 bases identical to TRBD1. The V gene end was trimmed by 5 bases and the J gene end by 3 bases; junction bases not matched to a gene: 5. Germline V gene sequence: CDR1 LGHNA, CDR2 YSLEER. CDR3 length: 15 amino acids. The CDR3 region has the DNA TGCGCCAGCAGCAAGGGACAGGGAAATGGAAACACCATATATTTT. Its protein is CASSKGQGNGNTIYF.

CDR3 residues: CASSWARERILTDTQYF. The CDR3 bases are TGTGCCAGCAGCTGGGCTAGGGAGCGGATTCTCACAGATACGCAGTATTTT. The chain links TRBV5-6 to TRBJ2-3; tentative D call: TRBD2 (5 bases). CDR3 length: 17 residues. V was shortened by 3 bases and J by 2 bases, with 19 bases between the two germline ends. Germline V lookup: CDR1 SGHDT, CDR2 YYEEEE.

This clonotype was observed at least ten times. The chain recombines TRBV4-1 with TRBJ1-5; possible D gene TRBD1, 5 bases. This CDR3 region has 14 residues. The V end was cut by 0 bases, the J end by 11 bases, with 14 bases between. Germline CDR1 is MGHRA and CDR2 is YSYEKL. The CDR3 DNA sequence: TGCGCCAGCAGCCAAGAGACAGCCTCTTTAGCCCAGCATTTT. Protein: CASSQETASLAQHF.

This clonotype was seen repeatedly, ten times or more. This sequence joins TRBV23-1 and TRBJ2-1, with TRBD2 as a possible D gene (6 bases). TRBV23-1 is known as an ORF, though its function is uncertain. V lost 3 bases and J lost 9, with 15 bases in between. The CDR3 is 14 amino acids. CDR3 DNA sequence: TGCGCCAGCAGTCACACGACTAGTCTCGGTGAGCAGTTCTTC. Protein sequence: CASSHTTSLGEQFF.